This is a list of T cell receptor beta chains from one sample in a study of shared clonotypes between healthy human individuals. Libraries were prepared by immunoSEQ multiplex PCR; TCRdb keeps only in-frame clonotypes and omits some of them. The sample lists approximately 600,000 clones, 90% to 95% occurring once. Sequenced: naive CD8+ T cells sorted from blood. The receptors here all came from a woman in her twenties or thirties in good health. The CDR3 runs from the conserved cysteine through the conserved F or W. D genes are given only for firm matches. Size is omitted from some rows. Given values are once, few, many or a class for expanded clones.

cdr3_length: 16; v_call: TRBV30; j_call: TRBJ2-6; d_call: -; clone_size: -; cdr3_nt: TGTGCCTGGAGTGCAGGTATTGGTACCGGGGCCAACGTCCTGACTTTC; cdr3_aa: CAWSAGIGTGANVLTF
cdr3_length: 17; v_call: TRBV23-1; j_call: TRBJ1-3; d_call: -; clone_size: -; cdr3_nt: TGCGCCAGCAGTCAATACCTTCGGGGTATTAGTGGAAACACCATATATTTT; cdr3_aa: CASSQYLRGISGNTIYF
cdr3_length: 14; v_call: TRBV5-8; j_call: TRBJ2-7; d_call: TRBD1; clone_size: -; cdr3_nt: TGTGCCAGCAGCGCGAGGGACAGGGGGAGCGAGCAGTACTTC; cdr3_aa: CASSARDRGSEQYF
cdr3_length: 15; v_call: TRBV27; j_call: TRBJ2-7; d_call: TRBD1; clone_size: -; cdr3_nt: TGTGCCAGCAGTCCAGAACCGGGACAGGGGGGGGAGCAGTACTTC; cdr3_aa: CASSPEPGQGGEQYF
cdr3_length: 13; v_call: TRBV28; j_call: TRBJ2-7; d_call: -; clone_size: -; cdr3_nt: TGTGCCAGCAGTTACCCGAGCTCCTACGAGCAGTACTTC; cdr3_aa: CASSYPSSYEQYF
cdr3_length: 14; v_call: TRBV7-8; j_call: TRBJ2-7; d_call: TRBD1; clone_size: -; cdr3_nt: TGTGCCAGCAGCTACGGGACAGGGGGCTACGAGCAGTACTTC; cdr3_aa: CASSYGTGGYEQYF
cdr3_length: 15; v_call: TRBV2; j_call: TRBJ1-2; d_call: TRBD1; clone_size: -; cdr3_nt: TGTGCCAGCAGTGACAATGGGGGACAGGGCTATGGCTACACCTTC; cdr3_aa: CASSDNGGQGYGYTF
cdr3_length: 11; v_call: TRBV20-1; j_call: TRBJ2-7; d_call: -; clone_size: -; cdr3_nt: TGCAGTGCTAGGGACTACGACGAGCAGTACTTC; cdr3_aa: CSARDYDEQYF
cdr3_length: 17; v_call: TRBV28; j_call: TRBJ2-7; d_call: TRBD1; clone_size: -; cdr3_nt: TGTGCCAGCAGTTTGGCCGGGGACAGGGGCCCCACCTACGAGCAGTACTTC; cdr3_aa: CASSLAGDRGPTYEQYF
cdr3_length: 11; v_call: TRBV7-9; j_call: TRBJ2-7; d_call: -; clone_size: -; cdr3_nt: TGTGCCAGCAGCTTATCGTACGAGCAGTACTTC; cdr3_aa: CASSLSYEQYF
cdr3_length: 14; v_call: TRBV30; j_call: TRBJ1-2; d_call: TRBD1; clone_size: -; cdr3_nt: TGTGCCTGGAGTGAGGGGACAGTCTCCTATGGCTACACCTTC; cdr3_aa: CAWSEGTVSYGYTF
cdr3_length: 14; v_call: TRBV14; j_call: TRBJ2-5; d_call: -; clone_size: once; cdr3_nt: TGTGCCAGCAGCCAAGTGCAGGGGCAAGAGACCCAGTACTTC; cdr3_aa: CASSQVQGQETQYF
cdr3_length: 17; v_call: TRBV4-1; j_call: TRBJ2-5; d_call: TRBD1; clone_size: once; cdr3_nt: TGCGCCAGCAGCCAAGTAGTCTTGGGGGACAGGGGGGAGACCCAGTACTTC; cdr3_aa: CASSQVVLGDRGETQYF
cdr3_length: 14; v_call: TRBV2; j_call: TRBJ2-1; d_call: -; clone_size: -; cdr3_nt: TGTGCCAGCAGGACTTCTCTAGTTAGCAATGAGCAGTTCTTC; cdr3_aa: CASRTSLVSNEQFF
cdr3_length: 16; v_call: TRBV4-1; j_call: TRBJ2-3; d_call: TRBD2; clone_size: -; cdr3_nt: TGCGCCAGCAGCCAAGAGACTAGCGGGCTCACAGATACGCAGTATTTT; cdr3_aa: CASSQETSGLTDTQYF
cdr3_length: 15; v_call: TRBV5-4; j_call: TRBJ1-1; d_call: -; clone_size: -; cdr3_nt: TGTGCCAGCAGTGCCGGGAGAATACTGAACACTGAAGCTTTCTTT; cdr3_aa: CASSAGRILNTEAFF
cdr3_length: 10; v_call: TRBV7-6; j_call: TRBJ2-7; d_call: -; clone_size: -; cdr3_nt: TGTGCCAGCTGCGAATACGAGCAGTACTTC; cdr3_aa: CASCEYEQYF
cdr3_length: 19; v_call: TRBV4-2; j_call: TRBJ2-3; d_call: TRBD2; clone_size: -; cdr3_nt: TGTGCCAGCAGCCAAGAAAGGGCTAGCGGAAGCTCACCGGCAGATACGCAGTATTTT; cdr3_aa: CASSQERASGSSPADTQYF
cdr3_length: 17; v_call: TRBV4-1; j_call: TRBJ1-2; d_call: -; clone_size: -; cdr3_nt: TGCGCCAGCAGCCAAGTCCCGGGTTCAGACACTTTCTATGGCTACACCTTC; cdr3_aa: CASSQVPGSDTFYGYTF
cdr3_length: 17; v_call: TRBV10-1; j_call: TRBJ2-7; d_call: -; clone_size: -; cdr3_nt: TGCGCCAGCAGTGCGTCTCGGAAGGGATCTCTCTCCTACGAGCAGTACTTC; cdr3_aa: CASSASRKGSLSYEQYF
cdr3_length: 14; v_call: TRBV28; j_call: TRBJ2-5; d_call: TRBD2; clone_size: -; cdr3_nt: TGTGCCAGCAATTACGGGACTAGGGAAGAGACCCAGTACTTC; cdr3_aa: CASNYGTREETQYF
cdr3_length: 17; v_call: TRBV9; j_call: TRBJ1-1; d_call: -; clone_size: -; cdr3_nt: TGTGCCAGCAGCGTAGACGGTGGGACTATGGGGAACACTGAAGCTTTCTTT; cdr3_aa: CASSVDGGTMGNTEAFF
cdr3_length: 18; v_call: TRBV2; j_call: TRBJ2-3; d_call: -; clone_size: once; cdr3_nt: TGTGCCAGCAGGCCAGCGGCCACCCTGAGGTTGGCGGCAGATACGCAGTATTTT; cdr3_aa: CASRPAATLRLAADTQYF
cdr3_length: 15; v_call: TRBV5-1; j_call: TRBJ2-5; d_call: TRBD1; clone_size: -; cdr3_nt: TGCGCCAGCAGCACCGGACAGGGGGCGGAAGAGACCCAGTACTTC; cdr3_aa: CASSTGQGAEETQYF
cdr3_length: 15; v_call: TRBV28; j_call: TRBJ2-7; d_call: -; clone_size: -; cdr3_nt: TGTGCCAGCAGTTTGTCGGCAGGGGGGAGCTTAGAGCAGTACTTC; cdr3_aa: CASSLSAGGSLEQYF
cdr3_length: 14; v_call: TRBV9; j_call: TRBJ2-7; d_call: TRBD1; clone_size: -; cdr3_nt: TGTGCCAGCAGCGTAACAGGGGGCGGTTACGAGCAGTACTTC; cdr3_aa: CASSVTGGGYEQYF
cdr3_length: 13; v_call: TRBV7-1; j_call: TRBJ1-4; d_call: -; clone_size: -; cdr3_nt: TGTGCCAGCAGCTCCCCCCTTGGAGGAAAACTGTTTTTT; cdr3_aa: CASSSPLGGKLFF
cdr3_length: 11; v_call: TRBV2; j_call: TRBJ2-7; d_call: -; clone_size: -; cdr3_nt: TGTGCCCACCGCAGTGTATCCGAGCAGTACTTC; cdr3_aa: CAHRSVSEQYF
cdr3_length: 17; v_call: TRBV5-6; j_call: TRBJ2-7; d_call: TRBD1; clone_size: -; cdr3_nt: TGTGCCAGCAGCTTGGGAAGAGGACAGGGTTGGTCCTACGAGCAGTACTTC; cdr3_aa: CASSLGRGQGWSYEQYF
cdr3_length: 14; v_call: TRBV6-5; j_call: TRBJ2-7; d_call: -; clone_size: -; cdr3_nt: TGTGCCAGCTCGATCACAGGCTCCTCCTACGAGCAGTACTTC; cdr3_aa: CASSITGSSYEQYF
cdr3_length: 14; v_call: TRBV19; j_call: TRBJ2-7; d_call: TRBD1; clone_size: few; cdr3_nt: TGTGCCAGTAGTATCCGGGACAGGGGGCTCGAGCAGTACTTC; cdr3_aa: CASSIRDRGLEQYF
cdr3_length: 15; v_call: TRBV19; j_call: TRBJ1-5; d_call: -; clone_size: -; cdr3_nt: TGTGCCACCCACCGGGGCTCTTATAGCAATCAGCCCCAGCATTTT; cdr3_aa: CATHRGSYSNQPQHF
cdr3_length: 11; v_call: TRBV19; j_call: TRBJ2-1; d_call: TRBD1; clone_size: -; cdr3_nt: TGTGCCAGTAGTTCACAGGGGATTAGGTTCTTC; cdr3_aa: CASSSQGIRFF
cdr3_length: 13; v_call: TRBV7-8; j_call: TRBJ2-7; d_call: -; clone_size: -; cdr3_nt: TGTGCCAGCAGCATACGGGCAATCTACGAGCAGTACTTC; cdr3_aa: CASSIRAIYEQYF
cdr3_length: 12; v_call: TRBV7-9; j_call: TRBJ2-7; d_call: -; clone_size: -; cdr3_nt: TGTGCCAGCAGCTGGAGTTCCTACGAGCAGTACTTC; cdr3_aa: CASSWSSYEQYF
cdr3_length: 14; v_call: TRBV5-6; j_call: TRBJ2-5; d_call: -; clone_size: -; cdr3_nt: TGTGCCAGCAGCTTGTGGGAGCCGCAAGAGACCCAGTACTTC; cdr3_aa: CASSLWEPQETQYF
cdr3_length: 13; v_call: TRBV2; j_call: TRBJ1-5; d_call: -; clone_size: -; cdr3_nt: TGTGCCAGCAGGAACGTGAATTATCAGCCCCAGCATTTT; cdr3_aa: CASRNVNYQPQHF
cdr3_length: 18; v_call: TRBV7-9; j_call: TRBJ2-1; d_call: -; clone_size: -; cdr3_nt: TGTGCCAGCAGCACCGGGGGTAGCGGTGTAGGCTCCTACAATGAGCAGTTCTTC; cdr3_aa: CASSTGGSGVGSYNEQFF
cdr3_length: 14; v_call: TRBV9; j_call: TRBJ1-1; d_call: -; clone_size: -; cdr3_nt: TGTGCCAGCAGCGACTCGGGACACAACACTGAAGCTTTCTTT; cdr3_aa: CASSDSGHNTEAFF
cdr3_length: 14; v_call: TRBV19; j_call: TRBJ2-7; d_call: TRBD1; clone_size: once; cdr3_nt: TGTGCCAGTAGTTGGACAGGAAGCTCCTACGAGCAGTACTTC; cdr3_aa: CASSWTGSSYEQYF
cdr3_length: 13; v_call: TRBV5-1; j_call: TRBJ2-1; d_call: -; clone_size: -; cdr3_nt: TGCGCCAGCAGGGAGGGCTCCTACAATGAGCAGTTCTTC; cdr3_aa: CASREGSYNEQFF
cdr3_length: 16; v_call: TRBV2; j_call: TRBJ1-3; d_call: TRBD1; clone_size: once; cdr3_nt: TGTGCCAGCAGCGGACAGGGCCCCATCTCTGGAAACACCATATATTTT; cdr3_aa: CASSGQGPISGNTIYF
cdr3_length: 19; v_call: TRBV5-4; j_call: TRBJ2-4; d_call: TRBD2; clone_size: -; cdr3_nt: TGTGCCAGCAGCGGGACTAGCGGACGGTTTCCGGTCACCAAAAACATTCAGTACTTC; cdr3_aa: CASSGTSGRFPVTKNIQYF
cdr3_length: 15; v_call: TRBV25-1; j_call: TRBJ2-3; d_call: -; clone_size: -; cdr3_nt: TGTGCCAGCAGTGAAATAGCGGAGGGGGGGGATACGCAGTATTTT; cdr3_aa: CASSEIAEGGDTQYF
cdr3_length: 15; v_call: TRBV30; j_call: TRBJ2-2; d_call: -; clone_size: -; cdr3_nt: TGTGCCTGGGAGGCCGACGGCCTGAACACCGGGGAGCTGTTTTTT; cdr3_aa: CAWEADGLNTGELFF
cdr3_length: 12; v_call: TRBV28; j_call: TRBJ2-1; d_call: -; clone_size: -; cdr3_nt: TGTGCCAGCAGTTTTAGGCTGAATGAGCAGTTCTTC; cdr3_aa: CASSFRLNEQFF
cdr3_length: 15; v_call: TRBV7-9; j_call: TRBJ2-1; d_call: TRBD1; clone_size: -; cdr3_nt: TGTGCCAGCAGCTTAGGGACAGGGCCCTACAATGAGCAGTTCTTC; cdr3_aa: CASSLGTGPYNEQFF
cdr3_length: 12; v_call: TRBV27; j_call: TRBJ1-6; d_call: -; clone_size: -; cdr3_nt: TGTGCCAGCAGTTTTTACAATTCACCCCTCCACTTT; cdr3_aa: CASSFYNSPLHF
cdr3_length: 15; v_call: TRBV6-6; j_call: TRBJ2-5; d_call: -; clone_size: -; cdr3_nt: TGTGCCAGCAGTTACTCCCGGGGTAACCAAGAGACCCAGTACTTC; cdr3_aa: CASSYSRGNQETQYF
cdr3_length: 14; v_call: TRBV9; j_call: TRBJ2-3; d_call: -; clone_size: -; cdr3_nt: TGTGCCAGCAGCGTAGGTGGGAGCACAGATACGCAGTATTTT; cdr3_aa: CASSVGGSTDTQYF
cdr3_length: 18; v_call: TRBV15; j_call: TRBJ1-1; d_call: TRBD1; clone_size: -; cdr3_nt: TGTGCCACCAGCCTACACGGACAGGGTTTCTCGAAGAACACTGAAGCTTTCTTT; cdr3_aa: CATSLHGQGFSKNTEAFF
cdr3_length: 16; v_call: TRBV7-9; j_call: TRBJ2-7; d_call: TRBD2; clone_size: -; cdr3_nt: TGTGCCAGCAGCTTAGGCTCCGTTAGCGGGATCCACGAGCAGTACTTC; cdr3_aa: CASSLGSVSGIHEQYF
cdr3_length: 13; v_call: TRBV28; j_call: TRBJ1-5; d_call: -; clone_size: -; cdr3_nt: TGTGCCAACGCTTTGGGGTTAAATCAGCCCCAGCATTTT; cdr3_aa: CANALGLNQPQHF
cdr3_length: 11; v_call: TRBV27; j_call: TRBJ2-7; d_call: -; clone_size: -; cdr3_nt: TGTGCCAGCCGCCGGGGTTACGAGCAGTACTTC; cdr3_aa: CASRRGYEQYF
cdr3_length: 13; v_call: TRBV27; j_call: TRBJ1-5; d_call: -; clone_size: -; cdr3_nt: TGTGCCAGCAGCCCGACAGGCAATCAGCCCCAGCATTTT; cdr3_aa: CASSPTGNQPQHF
cdr3_length: 14; v_call: TRBV28; j_call: TRBJ2-1; d_call: TRBD2; clone_size: -; cdr3_nt: TGTGCCAGCAGGGGGCGGGAGTTCTACAATGAGCAGTTCTTC; cdr3_aa: CASRGREFYNEQFF
cdr3_length: 14; v_call: TRBV6-5; j_call: TRBJ2-7; d_call: TRBD2; clone_size: once; cdr3_nt: TGTGCCAGCAGTTATACTAGCGGGAGCTACGAGCAGTACTTC; cdr3_aa: CASSYTSGSYEQYF